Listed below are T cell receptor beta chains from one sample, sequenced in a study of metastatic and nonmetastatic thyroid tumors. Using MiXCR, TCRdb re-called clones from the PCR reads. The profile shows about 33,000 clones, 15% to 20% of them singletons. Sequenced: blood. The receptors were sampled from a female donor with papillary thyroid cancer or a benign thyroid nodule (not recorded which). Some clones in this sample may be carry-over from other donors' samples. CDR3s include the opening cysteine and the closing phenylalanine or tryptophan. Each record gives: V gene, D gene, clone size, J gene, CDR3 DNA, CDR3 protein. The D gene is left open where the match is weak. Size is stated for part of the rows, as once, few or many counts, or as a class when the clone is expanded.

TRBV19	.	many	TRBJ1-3	TGTGCCAGTAGTAACAGGGAATTCTCTGGAAACACCATATATTTT	CASSNREFSGNTIYF
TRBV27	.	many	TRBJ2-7	TGTGCCAGCAGTAGGGACAAGGTGGAAGGCTACGAGCAGTACTTC	CASSRDKVEGYEQYF
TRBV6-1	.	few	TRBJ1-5	TGTGCCAGCAGTGAGGAGTGGGCCCGGGGCAATCAGCCCCAGCATTTT	CASSEEWARGNQPQHF
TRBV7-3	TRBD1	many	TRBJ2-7	TGTGCCAGCAGCTTCGACAGGGGTAGCGAGCAGTACTTC	CASSFDRGSEQYF
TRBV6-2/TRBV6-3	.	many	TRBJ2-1	TGTGCCAGCAGGATCGACAGTTACAATGAGCAGTTCTTC	CASRIDSYNEQFF
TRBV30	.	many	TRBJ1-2	TGTGCCTGGAGCCCGGGTCTCCGCGGGTATGGCTACACCTTC	CAWSPGLRGYGYTF
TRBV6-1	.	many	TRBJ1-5	TGTGCCAGCAACAAGGGGAGTATCAATCAGCCCCAGCATTTT	CASNKGSINQPQHF
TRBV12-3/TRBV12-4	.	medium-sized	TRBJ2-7	TGTGCCAGCAGTTTTGTCAGCTACGAGCAGTACTTC	CASSFVSYEQYF
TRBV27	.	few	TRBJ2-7	TGTGCCAGTAGACCTAGGTCTAACTCCTACGAGCAGTACTTC	CASRPRSNSYEQYF
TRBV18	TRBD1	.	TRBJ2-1	TGTGCCAGCTCAAAGGGCAGGGGGTGGTCCAATGAGCAGTTCTTC	CASSKGRGWSNEQFF
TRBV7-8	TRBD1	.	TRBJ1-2	TGTGCCAGCAGCTTCAGGGGGCCCTTGGATGACTACACCTTC	CASSFRGPLDDYTF